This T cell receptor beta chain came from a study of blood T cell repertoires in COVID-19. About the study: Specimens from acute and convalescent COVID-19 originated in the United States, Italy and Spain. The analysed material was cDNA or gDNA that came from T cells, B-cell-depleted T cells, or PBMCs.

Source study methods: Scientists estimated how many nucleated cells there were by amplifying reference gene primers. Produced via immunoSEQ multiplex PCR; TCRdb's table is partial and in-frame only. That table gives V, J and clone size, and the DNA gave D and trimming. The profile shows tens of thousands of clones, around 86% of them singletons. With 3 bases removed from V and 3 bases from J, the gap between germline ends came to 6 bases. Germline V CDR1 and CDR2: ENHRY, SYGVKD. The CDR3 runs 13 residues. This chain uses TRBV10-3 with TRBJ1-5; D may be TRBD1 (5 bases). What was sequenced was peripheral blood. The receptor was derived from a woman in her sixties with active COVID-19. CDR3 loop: CAISEQVNQPQHF. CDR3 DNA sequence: TGTGCCATCAGTGAACAGGTCAATCAGCCCCAGCATTTT.